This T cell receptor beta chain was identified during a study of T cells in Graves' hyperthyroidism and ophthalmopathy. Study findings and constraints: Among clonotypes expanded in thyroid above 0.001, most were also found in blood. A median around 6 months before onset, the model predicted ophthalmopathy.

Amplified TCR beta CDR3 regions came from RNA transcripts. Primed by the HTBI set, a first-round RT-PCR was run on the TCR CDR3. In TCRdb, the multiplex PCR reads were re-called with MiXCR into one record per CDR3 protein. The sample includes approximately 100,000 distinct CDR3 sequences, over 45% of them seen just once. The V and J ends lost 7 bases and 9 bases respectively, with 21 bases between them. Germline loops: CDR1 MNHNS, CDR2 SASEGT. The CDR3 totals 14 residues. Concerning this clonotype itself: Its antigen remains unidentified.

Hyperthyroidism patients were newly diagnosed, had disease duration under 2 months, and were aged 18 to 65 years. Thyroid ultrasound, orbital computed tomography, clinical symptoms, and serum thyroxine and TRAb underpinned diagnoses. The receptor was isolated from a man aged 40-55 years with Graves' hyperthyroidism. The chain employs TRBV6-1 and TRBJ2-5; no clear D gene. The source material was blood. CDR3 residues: CASNLGRSNQPQYF. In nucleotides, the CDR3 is TGTGCCAGCAACCTCGGACGGAGCAATCAGCCCCAGTACTTC.